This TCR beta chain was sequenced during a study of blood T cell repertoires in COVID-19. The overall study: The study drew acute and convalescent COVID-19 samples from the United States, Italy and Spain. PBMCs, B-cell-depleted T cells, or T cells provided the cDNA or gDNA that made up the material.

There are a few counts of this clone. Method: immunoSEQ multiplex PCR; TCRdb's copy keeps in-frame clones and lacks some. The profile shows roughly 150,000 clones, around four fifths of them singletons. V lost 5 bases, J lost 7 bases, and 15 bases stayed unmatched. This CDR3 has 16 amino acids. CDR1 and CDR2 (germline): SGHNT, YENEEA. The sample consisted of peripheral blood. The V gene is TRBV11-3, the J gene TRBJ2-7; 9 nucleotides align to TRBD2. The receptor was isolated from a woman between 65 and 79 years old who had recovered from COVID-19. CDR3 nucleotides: TGTGCCAGCAGCCACCCCCTTGGGCTAGCGGGGTGGGAGCAGTACTTC. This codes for CASSHPLGLAGWEQYF.